The source of this T cell receptor (beta chain) is a study of blood T cell repertoires in COVID-19. On the study more broadly: Sample material is recorded as cDNA or gDNA derived from T cells, B-cell-depleted T cells, or PBMCs.

Clones were sequenced by immunoSEQ multiplex PCR, and TCRdb holds only the in-frame ones, with some missing. The sample lists over 250,000 clones; around 87% were seen once. CDR3 length: 17 amino acids. Unmatched junction bases numbered 11, after V lost 2 bases and J lost 5 bases. Germline lookup yields CDR1 GTSNPN and CDR2 SVGIG (reference sequence). This sequence was found in a woman aged 50 to 60 with acute or convalescent COVID-19. This chain connects TRBV30 to TRBJ2-2; the match to TRBD2 covers 10 bases. Sequencing used peripheral blood. The CDR3 loop reads CAWSRLAGVRGTGELFF. DNA for the CDR3: TGTGCCTGGAGTCGGCTAGCGGGAGTCCGGGGGACCGGGGAGCTGTTTTTT.